One T cell receptor (beta chain) is described in this entry. Its antigen remains unknown. The entry originates in a study of cytomegalovirus exposure and HLA in healthy donors. Broader study findings: Most observed TCR sequences were rare, whereas some public TCRs were detected in many donors. Under in vitro conditions, three CMV-associated chains were confirmed as specific for CMV antigens.

Repertoires were generated with immunoSEQ multiplex PCR, while TCRdb's copy carries only in-frame clones and drops some. The table includes 150,000 or so clones, about 86% detected once. This sequence originates from a human donor in good health. Sequenced input: PBMCs.

Here the CDR3 DNA reads TGTGCCAGCAGTTACTCGAAGGAGGGGGAAGCTTTCTTT. It codes for CASSYSKEGEAFF. The chain uses TRBV6-5 and TRBJ1-1; a weak D match, TRBD1 (5 bases). From germline, CDR1 is MNHEY and CDR2 SVGAGI. Trimming removed 0 bases from V and 8 bases from J, with 10 bases in between. The CDR3 is made up of 13 amino acids.